The rows below give T cell receptor beta chains drawn from one sample of a study of T-cell memory formation after mild COVID-19. TCRdb re-analysed the 5' RACE reads in MiXCR, keeping a single row per CDR3 protein. The data show about 390,000 distinct CDR3 sequences, approximately 16% seen once. The specimen was PBMCs or a T cell subset sorted from them (not recorded which). The receptors here all came from a man aged 18 to 35 who had mild COVID-19 (a few samples of this study predate the infection). Cell type and time point are not known. CDR3s leave out the opening cysteine and the closing phenylalanine or tryptophan.

>TRBV30|TRBJ1-2
AWSVQGGYT
>TRBV7-2|TRBJ1-2
ASSYVEGAYGYT
>TRBV9|TRBJ2-1
ASSVVSGDSDEQF
>TRBV6-5|TRBJ2-1
ASSYSIQRRYNEQF
>TRBV6-5|TRBJ1-5
ASSYPPHEPHNQPQH
>TRBV5-1|TRBJ2-7
ASSLGTVPPSYEQY
>TRBV20-1|TRBJ2-4
SARDPYGGDIQY
>TRBV6-2/TRBV6-3|TRBJ2-2
ASSANTGELF
>TRBV2|TRBJ1-4
ASSMEGQLNEKLF
>TRBV4-1|TRBJ2-1
ASRARDSYNEQF
>TRBV3-1|TRBJ2-3
ASSQDPGGARNTQY
>TRBV5-4|TRBJ1-4
ASSLQDEINEKLF
>TRBV6-5|TRBJ2-1
ASSRSGRVNEQF
>TRBV4-1|TRBJ2-7
ASSQARSPDEQY
>TRBV19|TRBJ1-1
ASSYGTGLNTEAF
>TRBV3-1|TRBJ2-5
ASSQGSGPQGTQY
>TRBV11-3|TRBJ2-2
ADLPDTRELF
>TRBV9|TRBJ2-2
ASSVVQRGFSNTGELF
>TRBV11-2|TRBJ2-1
ASSAQAEQF
>TRBV6-6|TRBJ2-7
ASSYSQDSYEQY
>TRBV5-1|TRBJ2-2
ASSQDRASTGELF